This T cell receptor (beta chain) was obtained from a study of blood T cell repertoires in COVID-19. Turning to the study itself: Collection of acute and convalescent COVID-19 samples took place in the United States, Italy and Spain.

Authors' data handling: Scientists estimated how many nucleated cells there were by amplifying reference gene primers. This table comes from immunoSEQ multiplex PCR, and its TCRdb copy is limited to in-frame clones, with some not included. The V and J calls and clone size come from that table; D and trimming were worked out from the DNA. Among 20,000 or so clones listed, about 89% were seen once. V shed 1 base and J shed 3 bases, with 12 bases lying between them. Germline values: CDR1 KGHSH, CDR2 LQKENI. CDR3 length: 16 residues. Specimen: peripheral blood. The clonotype was recovered from a human donor in a cohort sampled during active COVID-19. This chain connects TRBV18 to TRBJ2-2, with D tentatively TRBD1 (6 bases). The CDR3 nucleotides are TGTGCCAGCTCACCACTAGGAAGGACAGACACCGGGGAGCTGTTTTTT. Residues: CASSPLGRTDTGELFF. The whole variable domain, remainder taken from reference TRBV18 and TRBJ2-2, is NAGVMQNPRHLVRRRGQEARLRCSPMKGHSHVYWYRQLPEEGLKFMVYLQKENIIDESGMPKERFSAEFPKEGPSILRIQQVVRGDSAAYFCASSPLGRTDTGELFFGEGSRLTVL.